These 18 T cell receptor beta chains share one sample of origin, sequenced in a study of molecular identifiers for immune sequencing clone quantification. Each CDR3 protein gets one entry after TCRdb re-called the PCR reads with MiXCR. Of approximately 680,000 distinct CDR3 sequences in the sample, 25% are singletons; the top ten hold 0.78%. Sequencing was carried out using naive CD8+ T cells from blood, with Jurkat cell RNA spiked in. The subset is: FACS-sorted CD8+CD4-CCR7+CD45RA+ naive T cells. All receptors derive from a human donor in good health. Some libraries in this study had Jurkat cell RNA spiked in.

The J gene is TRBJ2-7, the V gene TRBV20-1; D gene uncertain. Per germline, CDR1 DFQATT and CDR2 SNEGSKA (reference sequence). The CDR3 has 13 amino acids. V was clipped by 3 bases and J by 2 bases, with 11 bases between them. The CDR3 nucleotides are TGCAGTGCTAGTCCCCCAGTCGCCTACGAGCAGTACTTC. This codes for CSASPPVAYEQYF.

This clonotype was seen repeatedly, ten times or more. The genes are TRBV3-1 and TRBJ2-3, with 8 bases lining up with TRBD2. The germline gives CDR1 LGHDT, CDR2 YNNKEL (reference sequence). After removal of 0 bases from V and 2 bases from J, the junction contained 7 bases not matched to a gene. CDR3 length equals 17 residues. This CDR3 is CASSQDPAGGNTDTQYF. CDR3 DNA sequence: TGTGCCAGCAGCCAAGATCCGGCGGGGGGCAACACAGATACGCAGTATTTT.

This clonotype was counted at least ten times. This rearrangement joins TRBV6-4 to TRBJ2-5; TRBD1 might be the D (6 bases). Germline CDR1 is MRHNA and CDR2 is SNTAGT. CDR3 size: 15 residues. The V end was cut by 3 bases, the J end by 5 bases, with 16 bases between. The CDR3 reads CASSDQGQVAETQYF. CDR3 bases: TGTGCCAGCAGTGATCAGGGGCAAGTGGCGGAGACCCAGTACTTC.

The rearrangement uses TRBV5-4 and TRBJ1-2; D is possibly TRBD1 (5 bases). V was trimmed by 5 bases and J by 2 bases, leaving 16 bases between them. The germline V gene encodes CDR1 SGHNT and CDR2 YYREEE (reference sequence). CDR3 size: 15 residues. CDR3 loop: CASSFGHKLNYGYTF. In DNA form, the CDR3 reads TGTGCCAGCAGTTTTGGACATAAGCTAAACTATGGCTACACCTTC.

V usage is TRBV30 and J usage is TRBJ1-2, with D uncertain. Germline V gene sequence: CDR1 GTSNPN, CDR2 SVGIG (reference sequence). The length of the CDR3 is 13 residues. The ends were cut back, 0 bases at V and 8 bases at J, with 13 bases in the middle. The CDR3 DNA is TGTGCCTGGAGTGTCGAGTGGGCTAGAGGCTACACCTTC. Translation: CAWSVEWARGYTF.

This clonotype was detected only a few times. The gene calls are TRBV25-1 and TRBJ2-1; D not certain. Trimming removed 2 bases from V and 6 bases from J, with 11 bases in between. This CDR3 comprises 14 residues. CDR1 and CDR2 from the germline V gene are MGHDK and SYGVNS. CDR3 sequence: CASSEIRAPNEQFF. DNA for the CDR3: TGTGCCAGCAGTGAAATCCGGGCCCCCAATGAGCAGTTCTTC.

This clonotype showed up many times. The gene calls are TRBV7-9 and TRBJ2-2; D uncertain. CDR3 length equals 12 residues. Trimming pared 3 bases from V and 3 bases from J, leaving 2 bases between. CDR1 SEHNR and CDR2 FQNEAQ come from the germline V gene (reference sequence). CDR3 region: CASSFHTGELFF. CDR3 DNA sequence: TGTGCCAGCAGCTTTCACACCGGGGAGCTGTTTTTT.

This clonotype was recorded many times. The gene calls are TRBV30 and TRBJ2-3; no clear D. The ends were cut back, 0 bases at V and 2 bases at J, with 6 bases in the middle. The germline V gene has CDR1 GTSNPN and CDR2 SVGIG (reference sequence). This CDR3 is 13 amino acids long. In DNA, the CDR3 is TGTGCCTGGAGTGTAACCTACACAGATACGCAGTATTTT. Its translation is CAWSVTYTDTQYF. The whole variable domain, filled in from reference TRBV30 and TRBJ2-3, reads SQTIHQWPATLVQPVGSPLSLECTVEGTSNPNLYWYRQAAGRGLQLLFYSVGIGQISSEVPQNLSASRPQDRQFILSSKKLLLSDSGFYLCAWSVTYTDTQYFGPGTRLTVL.

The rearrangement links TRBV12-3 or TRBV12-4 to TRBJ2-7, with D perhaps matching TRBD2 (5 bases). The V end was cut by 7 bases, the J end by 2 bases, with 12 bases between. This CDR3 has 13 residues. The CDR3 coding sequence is TGTGCCAGCACCCCCGGGATTACCTACGAGCAGTACTTC. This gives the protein CASTPGITYEQYF.

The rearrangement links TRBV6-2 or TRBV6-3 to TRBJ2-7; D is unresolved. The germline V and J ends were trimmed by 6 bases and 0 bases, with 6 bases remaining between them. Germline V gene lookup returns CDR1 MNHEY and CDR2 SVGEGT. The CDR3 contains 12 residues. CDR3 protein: CASRISSYEQYF. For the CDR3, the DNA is TGTGCCAGCAGGATCTCCTCCTACGAGCAGTACTTC.

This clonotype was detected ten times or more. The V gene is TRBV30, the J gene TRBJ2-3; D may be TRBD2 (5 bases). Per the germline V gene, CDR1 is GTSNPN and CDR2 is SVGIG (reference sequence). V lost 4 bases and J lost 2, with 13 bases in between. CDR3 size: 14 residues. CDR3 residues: CAWNGGPLTDTQYF. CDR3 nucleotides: TGTGCCTGGAACGGCGGGCCCCTCACAGATACGCAGTATTTT.

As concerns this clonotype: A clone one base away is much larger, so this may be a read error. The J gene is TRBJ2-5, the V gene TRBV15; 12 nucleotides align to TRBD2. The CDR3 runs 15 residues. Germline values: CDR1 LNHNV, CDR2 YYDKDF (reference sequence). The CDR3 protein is CATSERLAGEETQSF. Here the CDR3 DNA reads TGTGCCACCAGCGAAAGACTAGCGGGAGAAGAGACCCAGTCCTTC.

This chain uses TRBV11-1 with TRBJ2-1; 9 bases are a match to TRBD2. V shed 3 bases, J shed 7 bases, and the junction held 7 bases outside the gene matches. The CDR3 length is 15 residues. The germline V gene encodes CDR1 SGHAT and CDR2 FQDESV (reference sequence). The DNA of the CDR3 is TGTGCCAGCAGCTTGGGGACTAGCCTACAAAATGAGCAGTTCTTC. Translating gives CASSLGTSLQNEQFF.

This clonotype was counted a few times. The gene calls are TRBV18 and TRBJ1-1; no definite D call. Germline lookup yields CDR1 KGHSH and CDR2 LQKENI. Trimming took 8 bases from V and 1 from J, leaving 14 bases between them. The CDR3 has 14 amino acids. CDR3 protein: CASPTSEANTEAFF. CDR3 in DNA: TGTGCCAGCCCTACATCTGAAGCGAACACTGAAGCTTTCTTT.

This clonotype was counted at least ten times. The chain's CDR3 is CASSAEVGTAYGYTF. The CDR3 DNA is TGTGCCAGCAGTGCCGAAGTCGGGACAGCCTATGGCTACACCTTC. This chain uses TRBV2 with TRBJ1-2, with TRBD1 identical over 7 bases. This CDR3 is 15 amino acids long. V shed 4 bases, J shed 4 bases, and the junction held 9 bases outside the gene matches. Germline lookup yields CDR1 SNHLY and CDR2 FYNNEI.

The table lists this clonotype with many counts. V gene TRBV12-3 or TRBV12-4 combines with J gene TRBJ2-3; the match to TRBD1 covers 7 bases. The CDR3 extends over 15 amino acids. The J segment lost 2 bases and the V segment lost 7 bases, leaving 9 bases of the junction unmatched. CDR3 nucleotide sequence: TGTGCCAGCAAAACACAGGGGCCCCCCACAGATACGCAGTATTTT. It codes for CASKTQGPPTDTQYF.

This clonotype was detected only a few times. The CDR3 DNA reads TGCAGTGCTAGGGACACGAGTTCTTACACCGGGGAGCTGTTTTTT. It is translated as CSARDTSSYTGELFF. The V call is TRBV20-1, the J call TRBJ2-2; tentatively, D is TRBD1 (5 bases). The CDR3 has 15 amino acids. Germline V CDR1 and CDR2: DFQATT, SNEGSKA (reference sequence). With 3 bases removed from V and 3 bases from J, the gap between germline ends came to 14 bases.

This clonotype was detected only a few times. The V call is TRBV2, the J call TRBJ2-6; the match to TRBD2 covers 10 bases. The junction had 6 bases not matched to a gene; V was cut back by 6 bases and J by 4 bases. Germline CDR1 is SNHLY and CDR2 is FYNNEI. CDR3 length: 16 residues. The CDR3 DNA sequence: TGTGCCAGCAGGGTAGCGGGAGGCACGGGGGCCAACGTCCTGACTTTC. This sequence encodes CASRVAGGTGANVLTF.